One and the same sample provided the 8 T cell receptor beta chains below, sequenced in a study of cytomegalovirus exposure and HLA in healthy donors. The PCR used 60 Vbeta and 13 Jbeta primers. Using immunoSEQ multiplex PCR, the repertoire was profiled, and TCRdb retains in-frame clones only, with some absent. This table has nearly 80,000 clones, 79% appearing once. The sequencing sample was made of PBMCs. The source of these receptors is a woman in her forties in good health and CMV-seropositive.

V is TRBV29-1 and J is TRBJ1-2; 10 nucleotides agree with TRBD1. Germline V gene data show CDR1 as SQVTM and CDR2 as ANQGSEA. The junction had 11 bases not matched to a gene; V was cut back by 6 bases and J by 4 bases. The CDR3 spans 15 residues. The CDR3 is CSVVPGDRGGYGYTF. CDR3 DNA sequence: TGCAGCGTCGTCCCAGGGGACAGGGGTGGCTATGGCTACACCTTC.

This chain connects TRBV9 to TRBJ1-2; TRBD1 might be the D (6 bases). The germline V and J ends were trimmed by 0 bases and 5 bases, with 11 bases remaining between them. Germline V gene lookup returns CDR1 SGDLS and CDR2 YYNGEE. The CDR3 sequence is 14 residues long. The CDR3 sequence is CASSVETTGYGYTF. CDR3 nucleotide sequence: TGTGCCAGCAGCGTAGAGACCACAGGGTATGGCTACACCTTC.

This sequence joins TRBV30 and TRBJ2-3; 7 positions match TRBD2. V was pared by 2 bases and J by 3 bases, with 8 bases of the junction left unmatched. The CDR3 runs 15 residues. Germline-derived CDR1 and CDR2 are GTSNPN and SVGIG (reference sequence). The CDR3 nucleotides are TGTGCCTGGAGTTCTTGGGGGGGGGAGACAGATACGCAGTATTTT. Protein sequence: CAWSSWGGETDTQYF.

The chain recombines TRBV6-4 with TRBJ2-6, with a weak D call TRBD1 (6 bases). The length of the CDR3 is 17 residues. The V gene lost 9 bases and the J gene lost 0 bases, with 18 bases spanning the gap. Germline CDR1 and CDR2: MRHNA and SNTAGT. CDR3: CARFRRGYYSGANVLTF. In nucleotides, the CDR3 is TGTGCCAGATTCCGAAGGGGGTATTACTCTGGGGCCAACGTCCTGACTTTC.

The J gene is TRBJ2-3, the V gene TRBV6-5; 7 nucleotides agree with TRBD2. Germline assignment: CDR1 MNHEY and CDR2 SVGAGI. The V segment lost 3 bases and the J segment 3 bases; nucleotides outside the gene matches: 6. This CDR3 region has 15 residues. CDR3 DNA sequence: TGTGCCAGCAGTTATTTGGGCGGGGGTACAGATACGCAGTATTTT. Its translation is CASSYLGGGTDTQYF.

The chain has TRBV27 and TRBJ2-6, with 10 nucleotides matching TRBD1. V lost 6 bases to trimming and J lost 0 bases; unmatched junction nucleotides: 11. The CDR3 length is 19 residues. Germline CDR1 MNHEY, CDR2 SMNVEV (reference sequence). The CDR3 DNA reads TGTGCCAGCAGCCTGATAGTGGGACAGGGGATCTCTGGGGCCAACGTCCTGACTTTC. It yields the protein CASSLIVGQGISGANVLTF.

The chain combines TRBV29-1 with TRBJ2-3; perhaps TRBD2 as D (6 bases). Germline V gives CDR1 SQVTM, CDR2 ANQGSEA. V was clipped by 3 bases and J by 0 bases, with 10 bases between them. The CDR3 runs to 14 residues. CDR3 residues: CSVEGGASTDTQYF. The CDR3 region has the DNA TGCAGCGTTGAGGGCGGGGCTAGCACAGATACGCAGTATTTT.

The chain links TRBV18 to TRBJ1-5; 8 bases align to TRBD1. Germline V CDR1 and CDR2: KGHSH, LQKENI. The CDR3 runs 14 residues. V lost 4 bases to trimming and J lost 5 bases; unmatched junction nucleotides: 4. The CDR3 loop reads CASSLGQGDQPQHF. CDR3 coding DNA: TGTGCCAGCTCACTTGGACAGGGAGATCAGCCCCAGCATTTT.